This T cell receptor beta chain was sequenced during a study of cytomegalovirus exposure and HLA in healthy donors. Whole-study results and caveats: The study flagged approximately 180 TCR beta chains as cytomegalovirus-associated. There were several of the most significant clusters that appeared linked to common viral pathogens in a later analysis. Immune exposure information available was restricted to CMV serostatus.

On this clone: Its target is not known.

The PCR was carried out with 60 Vbeta primers and 13 Jbeta primers. Generated by immunoSEQ multiplex PCR, the TCRdb table keeps only in-frame clones and is missing some. Its table lists some 75,000 clones. Germline trimming cut 5 bases from V and 0 bases from J; bases unmatched to any gene: 8. Germline V lookup: CDR1 SEHNR, CDR2 FQNEAQ (reference sequence). The CDR3 extends over 18 amino acids. This TCR was recovered from a boy between 10 and 17 years old in good health and CMV-seronegative. The V gene is TRBV7-9, the J gene TRBJ2-5; 14 nucleotides match TRBD2. Input material: PBMCs. CDR3 loop: CASSLGGGLAGDQETQYF. The CDR3 nucleotides read TGTGCCAGCAGCCTAGGAGGGGGACTAGCGGGGGACCAAGAGACCCAGTACTTC.